A single sample gave rise to the 16 T cell receptor beta chains below, sequenced in a study of cytomegalovirus exposure and HLA in healthy donors. The data were produced by immunoSEQ multiplex PCR, yet TCRdb's version contains in-frame clones alone and is incomplete. The sample yields about 130,000 clones, approximately 91% seen once. Sequences were obtained from PBMCs. The receptors originated from a young woman in good health and CMV-seronegative.

The genes are TRBV12-5 and TRBJ1-2; D possibly corresponds to TRBD1 (5 bases). This CDR3 region has 13 residues. With 4 bases removed from V and 1 base from J, the gap between germline ends came to 7 bases. Germline V gene sequence: CDR1 LGHNT, CDR2 FRNRAP. The CDR3 DNA reads TGTGCTAGTGGTTCGACAGATAACTATGGCTACACCTTC. Its protein is CASGSTDNYGYTF. The complete variable domain, with remaining parts taken from reference TRBV12-5 and TRBJ1-2, reads DARVTQTPRHKVTEMGQEVTMRCQPILGHNTVFWYRQTMMQGLELLAYFRNRAPLDDSGMPKDRFSAEMPDATLATLKIQPSEPRDSAVYFCASGSTDNYGYTFGSGTRLTVV.

The chain recombines TRBV4-1 with TRBJ1-3, with 7 bases that match TRBD1. With V trimmed by 2 bases and J by 0 bases, 4 bases remained unmatched. Germline CDR1 and CDR2: MGHRA and YSYEKL. This CDR3 region has 16 residues. DNA of the CDR3: TGCGCCAGCAGCCAATCGACAGGGATCTCTGGAAACACCATATATTTT. Protein: CASSQSTGISGNTIYF.

This clone appeared a few times. The rearrangement links TRBV28 to TRBJ1-3, with a weak D call TRBD1 (6 bases). Looked up from germline, CDR1 is MDHEN and CDR2 is SYDVKM. V lost 6 bases and J 11 bases, leaving 14 bases between the germline ends. This CDR3 has 12 amino acids. DNA of the CDR3: TGTGCCAGCAGGTCTCAGGGGAGCGCCATATATTTT. Translation gives CASRSQGSAIYF.

V usage is TRBV11-3 and J usage is TRBJ2-5; 9 nucleotides match TRBD2. Trimming at V came to 5 bases and at J to 5 bases, leaving 12 bases not matched to a gene. The CDR3 covers 16 residues. Germline lookup yields CDR1 SGHNT and CDR2 YENEEA. The CDR3 spells CASSQWPREGVETQYF. DNA of the CDR3: TGTGCCAGCAGCCAGTGGCCGCGGGAGGGTGTGGAGACCCAGTACTTC.

The rearrangement joins TRBV6-1 to TRBJ2-6; tentative D call: TRBD1 (6 bases). Germline CDR1 is MNHNS and CDR2 is SASEGT. This CDR3 has 15 amino acids. Trimming stripped 6 bases from V and 1 base from J, with 10 bases between. The CDR3 DNA reads as TGTGCCAGCAGAGAAACAGGGTCTGGGGCCAACGTCCTGACTTTC. Amino acids: CASRETGSGANVLTF.

V gene TRBV19 combines with J gene TRBJ2-1; TRBD2 aligns across 10 bases. Trimming cost V 3 bases and J 6 bases; bases outside gene matches: 5. The CDR3 contains 15 residues. Per germline, CDR1 LNHDA and CDR2 SQIVND (reference sequence). CDR3 nucleotides: TGTGCCAGTAGTATGTTAGCGGGAGGCGGCAATGAGCAGTTCTTC. It encodes CASSMLAGGGNEQFF.

This chain joins TRBV5-1 and TRBJ2-1, with 9 bases identical to TRBD2. The CDR3 is made up of 16 amino acids. The V gene's germline CDR1 is SGHRS and CDR2 YFSETQ. Trimming took 4 bases from V and 7 from J; bases not matched to a gene: 12. CDR3 protein: CASSRRAASGKNEQFF. Here the CDR3 DNA reads TGCGCCAGCAGCCGGAGGGCGGCTAGCGGGAAAAATGAGCAGTTCTTC.

This sequence joins TRBV27 and TRBJ2-7; 7 bases fit TRBD2. After removal of 5 bases from V and 1 base from J, the junction contained 14 bases not matched to a gene. Germline V CDR1 and CDR2: MNHEY, SMNVEV (reference sequence). This CDR3 has 17 amino acids. The CDR3 loop is CASSTIMTSRGSYEQYF. The DNA of the CDR3 is TGTGCCAGCAGTACGATCATGACTAGCCGTGGATCCTACGAGCAGTACTTC.

This chain joins TRBV28 and TRBJ2-7; 8 positions agree with TRBD1. The ends lost 7 bases at V and 0 bases at J; junction bases unmatched: 5. CDR3 length: 14 residues. Germline V gene sequence: CDR1 MDHEN, CDR2 SYDVKM. The CDR3 is CASTLTGGSYEQYF. The CDR3, as DNA: TGTGCCAGCACCCTAACAGGGGGCTCCTACGAGCAGTACTTC. The complete variable domain, with remaining parts taken from reference TRBV28 and TRBJ2-7, reads DVKVTQSSRYLVKRTGEKVFLECVQDMDHENMFWYRQDPGLGLRLIYFSYDVKMKEKGDIPEGYSVSREKKERFSLILESASTNQTSMYLCASTLTGGSYEQYFGPGTRLTVT.

V and J are TRBV6-1 and TRBJ2-5, with 8 bases that match TRBD2. Germline V CDR1 and CDR2: MNHNS, SASEGT. The CDR3 is 16 residues long. The trim removed 3 bases at V and 2 bases at J, leaving 8 bases unmatched. Here the CDR3 reads CASSEELAVAQETQYF. As DNA, the CDR3 is TGTGCCAGCAGTGAGGAACTAGCGGTAGCACAAGAGACCCAGTACTTC.

V and J are TRBV7-9 and TRBJ2-4; D gene uncertain. The ends were cut back, 0 bases at V and 1 base at J, with 10 bases in the middle. CDR3 length: 16 residues. Germline assignment: CDR1 SEHNR and CDR2 FQNEAQ (reference sequence). CDR3 amino acids: CASSLAPPSAKNIQYF. The CDR3 DNA reads as TGTGCCAGCAGCTTAGCCCCCCCGTCGGCCAAAAACATTCAGTACTTC.

The V and J genes are TRBV7-9 and TRBJ2-7, with D perhaps TRBD1 (5 bases). The germline gives CDR1 SEHNR, CDR2 FQNEAQ (reference sequence). The V gene lost 2 bases and the J gene lost 2 bases, with 13 bases spanning the gap. This CDR3 contains 15 residues. The CDR3 region is CASSLLKGFTYEQYF. The CDR3 bases are TGTGCCAGCAGCTTATTAAAGGGGTTCACCTACGAGCAGTACTTC.

The rearrangement links TRBV9 to TRBJ1-3; D remains ambiguous. Trimming removed 4 bases from V and 2 bases from J, with 16 bases in between. Germline V gives CDR1 SGDLS, CDR2 YYNGEE. The CDR3 consists of 16 residues. CDR3 protein: CASSSSAGLPGNTIYF. DNA of the CDR3: TGTGCCAGCAGCTCCAGTGCAGGCTTACCTGGAAACACCATATATTTT.

The chain carries TRBV25-1 and TRBJ2-5, with D hard to call. V lost 1 base and J 7 bases, leaving 10 bases between the germline ends. This CDR3 contains 13 residues. In germline, CDR1 is MGHDK, CDR2 SYGVNS. CDR3 DNA sequence: TGTGCCAGCAGTGAATCCCTGCGCGGGACCCAGTACTTC. Encoded protein: CASSESLRGTQYF.

This chain joins TRBV9 and TRBJ2-1; D perhaps matches TRBD1 (5 bases). Germline V gene data show CDR1 as SGDLS and CDR2 as YYNGEE. CDR3 size: 14 residues. V dropped 3 bases and J dropped 5 bases, with 12 bases sitting between them. The chain's CDR3 is CASSGLRQNNEQFF. DNA for the CDR3: TGTGCCAGCAGCGGGCTCCGACAGAACAATGAGCAGTTCTTC.

This chain connects TRBV19 to TRBJ1-1; 8 bases line up with TRBD1. Germline V CDR1 and CDR2: LNHDA, SQIVND (reference sequence). V was clipped by 3 bases and J by 5 bases; unmatched bases: 5. There are 14 residues in the CDR3. CDR3 amino acids: CASSIDRGGTEAFF. The CDR3 DNA is TGTGCCAGTAGTATCGACAGGGGAGGAACTGAAGCTTTCTTT.